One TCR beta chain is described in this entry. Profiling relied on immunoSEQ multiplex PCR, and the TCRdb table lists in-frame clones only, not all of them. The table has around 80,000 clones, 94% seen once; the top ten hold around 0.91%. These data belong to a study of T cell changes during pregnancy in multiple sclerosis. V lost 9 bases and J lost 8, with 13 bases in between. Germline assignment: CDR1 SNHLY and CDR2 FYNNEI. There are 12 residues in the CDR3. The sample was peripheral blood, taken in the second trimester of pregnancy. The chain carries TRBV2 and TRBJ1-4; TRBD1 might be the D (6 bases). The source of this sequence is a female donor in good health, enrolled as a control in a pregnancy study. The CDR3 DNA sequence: TGTGCCAGACAGGGAATTGGGGAAAAACTGTTTTTT. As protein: CARQGIGEKLFF. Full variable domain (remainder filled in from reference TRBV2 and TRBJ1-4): EPEVTQTPSHQVTQMGQEVILRCVPISNHLYFYWYRQILGQKVEFLVSFYNNEISEKSEIFDDQFSVERPDGSNFTLKIRSTKLEDSAMYFCARQGIGEKLFFGSGTQLSVL.